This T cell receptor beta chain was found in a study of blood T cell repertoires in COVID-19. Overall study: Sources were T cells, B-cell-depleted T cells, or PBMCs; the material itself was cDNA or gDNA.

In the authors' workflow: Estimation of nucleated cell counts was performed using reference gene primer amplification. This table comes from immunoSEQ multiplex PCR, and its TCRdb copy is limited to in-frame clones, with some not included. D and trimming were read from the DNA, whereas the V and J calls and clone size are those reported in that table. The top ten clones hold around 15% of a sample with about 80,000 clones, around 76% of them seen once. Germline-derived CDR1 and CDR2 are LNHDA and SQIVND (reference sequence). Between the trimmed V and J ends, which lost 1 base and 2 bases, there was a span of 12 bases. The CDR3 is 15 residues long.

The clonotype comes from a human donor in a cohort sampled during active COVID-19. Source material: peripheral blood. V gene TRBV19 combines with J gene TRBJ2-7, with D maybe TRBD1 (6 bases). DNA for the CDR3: TGTGCCAGTAGTATAGCTACAGGGATGGCCTACGAGCAGTACTTC. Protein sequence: CASSIATGMAYEQYF.